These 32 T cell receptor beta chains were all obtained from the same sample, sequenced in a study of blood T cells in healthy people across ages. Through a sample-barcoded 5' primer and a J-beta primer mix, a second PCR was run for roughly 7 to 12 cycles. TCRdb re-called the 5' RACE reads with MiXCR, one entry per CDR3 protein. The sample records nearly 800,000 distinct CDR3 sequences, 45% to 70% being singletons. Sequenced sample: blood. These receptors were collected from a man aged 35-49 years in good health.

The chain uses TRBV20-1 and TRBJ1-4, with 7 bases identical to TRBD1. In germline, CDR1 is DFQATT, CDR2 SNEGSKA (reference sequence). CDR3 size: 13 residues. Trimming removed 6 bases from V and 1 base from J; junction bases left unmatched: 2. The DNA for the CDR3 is TGCAGTGCCAGACAGGGAACTAATGAAAAACTGTTTTTT. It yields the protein CSARQGTNEKLFF.

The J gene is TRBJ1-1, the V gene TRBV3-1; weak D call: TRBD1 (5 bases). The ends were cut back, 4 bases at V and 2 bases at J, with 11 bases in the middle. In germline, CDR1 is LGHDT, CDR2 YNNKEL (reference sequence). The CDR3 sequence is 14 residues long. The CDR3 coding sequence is TGTGCCAGCAGCCGGCCAGGGACCAACACTGAAGCTTTCTTT. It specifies CASSRPGTNTEAFF. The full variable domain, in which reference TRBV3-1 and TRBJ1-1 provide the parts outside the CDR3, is DTAVSQTPKYLVTQMGNDKSIKCEQNLGHDTMYWYKQDSKKFLKIMFSYNNKELIINETVPNRFSPKSPDKAHLNLHINSLELGDSAVYFCASSRPGTNTEAFFGQGTRLTVV.

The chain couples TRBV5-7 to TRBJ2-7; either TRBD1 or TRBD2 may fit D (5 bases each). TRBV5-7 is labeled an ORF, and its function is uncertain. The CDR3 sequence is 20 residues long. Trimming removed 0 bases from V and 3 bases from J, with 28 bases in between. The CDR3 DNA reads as TGTGCCAGCAGCTTGGATGCGTCGTTCCTTCGGGGCAGGGTTTGCTACGAGCAGTACTTC. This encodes CASSLDASFLRGRVCYEQYF.

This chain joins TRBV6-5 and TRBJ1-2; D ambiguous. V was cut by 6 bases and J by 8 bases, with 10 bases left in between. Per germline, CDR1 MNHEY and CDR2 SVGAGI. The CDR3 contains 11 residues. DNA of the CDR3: TGTGCCAGCAGCAAGGGCGGAGGCTACACCTTC. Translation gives CASSKGGGYTF.

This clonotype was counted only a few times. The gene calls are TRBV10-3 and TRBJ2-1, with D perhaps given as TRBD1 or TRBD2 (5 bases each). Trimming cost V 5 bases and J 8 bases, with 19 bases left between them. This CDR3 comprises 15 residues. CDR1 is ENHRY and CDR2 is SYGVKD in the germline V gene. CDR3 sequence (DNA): TGTGCCATCAGTTCGAAAGGTTTAGGGACGGATGAGCAGTTCTTC. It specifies CAISSKGLGTDEQFF.

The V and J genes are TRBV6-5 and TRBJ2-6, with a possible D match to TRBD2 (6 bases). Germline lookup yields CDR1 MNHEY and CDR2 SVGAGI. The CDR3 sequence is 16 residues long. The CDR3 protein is CASRLGFPSGANVLTF. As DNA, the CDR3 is TGTGCTTCGAGACTAGGGTTTCCCTCTGGGGCCAACGTCCTGACTTTC.

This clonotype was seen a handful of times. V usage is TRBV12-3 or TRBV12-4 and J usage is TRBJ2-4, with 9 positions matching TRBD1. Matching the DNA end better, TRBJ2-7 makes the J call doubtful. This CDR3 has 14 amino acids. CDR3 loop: CASSQDRGNDEQYF. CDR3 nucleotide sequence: TGTGCCAGCAGTCAGGACAGGGGAAACGACGAGCAGTACTTC.

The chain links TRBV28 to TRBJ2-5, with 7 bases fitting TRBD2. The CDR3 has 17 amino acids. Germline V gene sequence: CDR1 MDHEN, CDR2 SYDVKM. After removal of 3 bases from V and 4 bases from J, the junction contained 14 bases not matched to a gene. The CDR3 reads CASSFSWREIAGETQYF. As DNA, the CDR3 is TGTGCCAGCAGTTTCTCTTGGCGGGAGATTGCAGGAGAGACCCAGTACTTC.

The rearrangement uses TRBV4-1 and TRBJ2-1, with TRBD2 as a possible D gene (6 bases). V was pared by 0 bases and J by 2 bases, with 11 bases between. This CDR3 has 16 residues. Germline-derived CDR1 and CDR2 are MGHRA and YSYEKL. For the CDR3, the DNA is TGCGCCAGCAGCCAAGAGGTTGGCGGGACCTACAATGAGCAGTTCTTC. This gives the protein CASSQEVGGTYNEQFF.

The CDR3 coding sequence is TGTGCCAGCACCTCAGAGCTCTCTAGCGGGAGGGCCTACGATACGCAGTATTTT. It yields the protein CASTSELSSGRAYDTQYF. This rearrangement joins TRBV11-2 to TRBJ2-3; 12 bases line up with TRBD2. Trimming cost V 7 bases and J 6 bases; bases outside gene matches: 17. The CDR3 is made up of 18 amino acids. Germline CDR1 SGHAT, CDR2 FQNNGV.

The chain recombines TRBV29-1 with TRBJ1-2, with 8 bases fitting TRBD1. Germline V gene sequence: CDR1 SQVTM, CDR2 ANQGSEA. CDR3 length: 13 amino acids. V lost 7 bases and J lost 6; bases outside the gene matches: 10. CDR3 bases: TGCAGCGGCAAAACAGGGGGAAAGGATGGCTACACCTTC. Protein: CSGKTGGKDGYTF. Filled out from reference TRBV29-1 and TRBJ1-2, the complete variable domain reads SAVISQKPSRDICQRGTSLTIQCQVDSQVTMMFWYRQQPGQSLTLIATANQGSEATYESGFVIDKFPISRPNLTFSTLTVSNMSPEDSSIYLCSGKTGGKDGYTFGSGTRLTVV.

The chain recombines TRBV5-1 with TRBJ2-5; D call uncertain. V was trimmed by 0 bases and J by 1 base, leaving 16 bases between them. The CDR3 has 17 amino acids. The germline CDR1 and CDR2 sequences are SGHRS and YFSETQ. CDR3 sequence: CASSLDPPGGLQETQYF. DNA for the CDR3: TGCGCCAGCAGCTTGGATCCACCCGGCGGTCTCCAAGAGACCCAGTACTTC.

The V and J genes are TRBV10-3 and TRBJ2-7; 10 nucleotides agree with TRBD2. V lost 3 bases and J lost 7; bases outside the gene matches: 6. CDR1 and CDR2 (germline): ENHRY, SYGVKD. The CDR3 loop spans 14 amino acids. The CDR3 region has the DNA TGTGCCATCAGTGAAGCGGGAGGGCCGCATGAGCAGTACTTC. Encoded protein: CAISEAGGPHEQYF.

CDR3 DNA sequence: TGTGCCAGCAGCCTTCGGACAGGGAGCACCGGGGAGCTGTTTTTT. Translation: CASSLRTGSTGELFF. The chain uses TRBV14 and TRBJ2-2; 8 bases line up with TRBD1. The CDR3 totals 15 residues. The trim removed 4 bases at V and 4 bases at J, leaving 5 bases unmatched. Germline CDR1 SGHDN, CDR2 FVKESK.

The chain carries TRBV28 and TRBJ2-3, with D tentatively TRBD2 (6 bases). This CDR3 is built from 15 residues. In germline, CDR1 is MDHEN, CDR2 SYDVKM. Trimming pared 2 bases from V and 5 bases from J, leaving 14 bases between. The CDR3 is CASSLEGGWGDTQYF. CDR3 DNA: TGTGCCAGCAGTTTAGAAGGAGGGTGGGGAGATACGCAGTATTTT.

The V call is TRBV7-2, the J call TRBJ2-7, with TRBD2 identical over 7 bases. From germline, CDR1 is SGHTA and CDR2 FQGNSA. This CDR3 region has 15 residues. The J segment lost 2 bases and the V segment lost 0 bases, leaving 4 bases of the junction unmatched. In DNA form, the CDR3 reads TGTGCCAGCAGCTTAGCGTACGGGAGGACCTACGAGCAGTACTTC. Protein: CASSLAYGRTYEQYF.

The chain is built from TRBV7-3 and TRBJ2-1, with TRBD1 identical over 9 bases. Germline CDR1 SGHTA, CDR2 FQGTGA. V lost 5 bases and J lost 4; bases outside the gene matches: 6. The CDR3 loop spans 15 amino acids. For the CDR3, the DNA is TGTGCCAGCAGCCCGGACAGGGGTATATACAATGAGCAGTTCTTC. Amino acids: CASSPDRGIYNEQFF.

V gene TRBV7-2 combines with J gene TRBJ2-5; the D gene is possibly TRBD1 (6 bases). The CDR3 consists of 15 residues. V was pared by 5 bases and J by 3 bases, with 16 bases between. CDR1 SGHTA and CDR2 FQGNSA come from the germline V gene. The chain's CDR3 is CASSQFRDIEETQYF. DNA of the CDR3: TGTGCCAGCAGCCAATTCCGGGACATAGAAGAGACCCAGTACTTC.

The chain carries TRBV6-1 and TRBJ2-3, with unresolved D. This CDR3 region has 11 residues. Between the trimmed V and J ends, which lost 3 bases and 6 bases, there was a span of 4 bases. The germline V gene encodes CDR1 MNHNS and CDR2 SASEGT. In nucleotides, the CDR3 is TGTGCCAGCAGTGAGTGGGATACGCAGTATTTT. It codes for CASSEWDTQYF.

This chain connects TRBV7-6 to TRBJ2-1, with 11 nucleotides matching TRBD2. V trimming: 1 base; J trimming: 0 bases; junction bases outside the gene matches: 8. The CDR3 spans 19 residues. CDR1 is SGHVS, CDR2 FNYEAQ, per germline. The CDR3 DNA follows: TGTGCCAGCAGCTTAGGGGGGACTAGCGGTACAAGCTCCTACAATGAGCAGTTCTTC. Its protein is CASSLGGTSGTSSYNEQFF.

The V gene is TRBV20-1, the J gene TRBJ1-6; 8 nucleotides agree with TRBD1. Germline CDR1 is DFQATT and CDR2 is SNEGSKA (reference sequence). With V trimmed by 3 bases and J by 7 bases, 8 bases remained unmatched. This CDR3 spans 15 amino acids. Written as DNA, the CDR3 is TGCAGTGCTAGGGCTACAGGGGGAGGCAATTCACCCCTCCACTTT. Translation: CSARATGGGNSPLHF.

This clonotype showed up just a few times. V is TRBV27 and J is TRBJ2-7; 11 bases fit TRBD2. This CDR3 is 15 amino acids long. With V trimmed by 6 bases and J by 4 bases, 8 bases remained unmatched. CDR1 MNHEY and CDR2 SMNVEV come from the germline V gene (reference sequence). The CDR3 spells CASSRVTSGSYEQYF. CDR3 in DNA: TGTGCCAGCAGCCGGGTAACTAGCGGGAGTTACGAGCAGTACTTC.

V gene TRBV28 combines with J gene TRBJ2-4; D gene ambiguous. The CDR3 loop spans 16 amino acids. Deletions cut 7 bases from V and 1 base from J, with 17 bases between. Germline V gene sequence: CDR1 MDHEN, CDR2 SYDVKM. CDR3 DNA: TGTGCCAGCACCTCCCATAGGTCCTTGGCCAAAAACATTCAGTACTTC. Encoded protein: CASTSHRSLAKNIQYF.

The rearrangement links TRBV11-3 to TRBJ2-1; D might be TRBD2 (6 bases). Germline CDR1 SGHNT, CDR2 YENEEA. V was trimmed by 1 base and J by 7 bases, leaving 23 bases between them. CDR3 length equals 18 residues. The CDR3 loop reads CASSLVGVVGSEGNEQFF. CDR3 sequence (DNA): TGTGCCAGCAGCTTAGTGGGGGTCGTCGGGAGTGAAGGGAATGAGCAGTTCTTC.

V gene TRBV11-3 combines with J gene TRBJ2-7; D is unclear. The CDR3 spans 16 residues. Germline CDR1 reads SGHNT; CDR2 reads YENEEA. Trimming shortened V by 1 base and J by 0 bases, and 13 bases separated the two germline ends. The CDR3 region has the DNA TGTGCCAGCAGCTTAGGCTGGCCAAAAAGCTCCTACGAGCAGTACTTC. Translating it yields CASSLGWPKSSYEQYF.

CDR3 bases: TGTGCCAGCTCACCCCCTCTAGCGGGAGGAAGCTCCTACAATGAGCAGTTCTTC. This sequence encodes CASSPPLAGGSSYNEQFF. The chain recombines TRBV18 with TRBJ2-1, with 11 bases fitting TRBD2. Per germline, CDR1 KGHSH and CDR2 LQKENI. With V trimmed by 3 bases and J by 0 bases, 7 bases remained unmatched. CDR3 length equals 18 residues.

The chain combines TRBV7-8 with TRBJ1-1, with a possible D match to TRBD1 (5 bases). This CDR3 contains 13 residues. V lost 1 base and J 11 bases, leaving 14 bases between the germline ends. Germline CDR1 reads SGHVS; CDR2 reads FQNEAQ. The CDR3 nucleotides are TGTGCCAGCAGCTTAGAGTTTCAGGGAAAGGCTTTCTTT. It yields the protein CASSLEFQGKAFF.

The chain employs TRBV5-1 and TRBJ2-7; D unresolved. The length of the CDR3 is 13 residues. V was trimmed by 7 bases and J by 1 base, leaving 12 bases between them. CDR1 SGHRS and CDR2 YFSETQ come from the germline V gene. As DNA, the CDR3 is TGCGCCAGCGGTATTATGGGATCCTACGAGCAGTACTTC. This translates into CASGIMGSYEQYF.

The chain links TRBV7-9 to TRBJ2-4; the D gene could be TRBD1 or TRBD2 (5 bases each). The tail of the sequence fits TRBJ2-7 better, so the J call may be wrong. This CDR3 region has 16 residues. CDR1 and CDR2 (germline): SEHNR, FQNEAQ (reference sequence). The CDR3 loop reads CASSFGVGTPFYEQYF. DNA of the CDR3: TGTGCCAGCAGCTTTGGGGTGGGGACCCCTTTCTACGAGCAGTACTTC.

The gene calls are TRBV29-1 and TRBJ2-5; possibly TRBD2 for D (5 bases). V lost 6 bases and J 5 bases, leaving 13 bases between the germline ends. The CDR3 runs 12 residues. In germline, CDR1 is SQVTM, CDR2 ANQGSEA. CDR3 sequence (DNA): TGCAGCGTCCTGACTACGGGGGAGACCCAGTACTTC. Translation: CSVLTTGETQYF.

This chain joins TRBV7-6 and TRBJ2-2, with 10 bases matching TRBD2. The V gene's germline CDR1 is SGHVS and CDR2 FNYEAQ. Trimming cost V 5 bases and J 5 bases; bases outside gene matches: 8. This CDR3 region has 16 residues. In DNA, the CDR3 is TGTGCCAGCAGCCCCAGCGGGGGGGCCCGAACCGGGGAGCTGTTTTTT. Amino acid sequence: CASSPSGGARTGELFF.

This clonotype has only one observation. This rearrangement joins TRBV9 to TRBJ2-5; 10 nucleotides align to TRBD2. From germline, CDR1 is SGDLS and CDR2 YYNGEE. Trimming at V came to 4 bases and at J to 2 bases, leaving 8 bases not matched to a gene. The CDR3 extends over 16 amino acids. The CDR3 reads CASSPVIAGGQETQYF. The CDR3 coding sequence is TGTGCCAGCAGCCCAGTGATAGCGGGGGGACAAGAGACCCAGTACTTC.